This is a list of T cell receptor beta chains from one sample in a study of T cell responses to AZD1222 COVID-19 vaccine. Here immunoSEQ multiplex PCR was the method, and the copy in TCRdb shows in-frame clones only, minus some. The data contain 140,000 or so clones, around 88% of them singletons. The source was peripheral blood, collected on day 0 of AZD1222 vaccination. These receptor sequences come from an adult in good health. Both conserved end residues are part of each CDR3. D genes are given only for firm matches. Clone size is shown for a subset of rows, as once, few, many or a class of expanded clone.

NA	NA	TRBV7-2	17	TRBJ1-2	TGTGCCAGCAGCTTAAGGGCCGACCGGGGTGGGCTCTATGGCTACACCTTC	CASSLRADRGGLYGYTF
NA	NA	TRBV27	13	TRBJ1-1	TGTGCCAGCAGTAAAGTAGGGTTTGGTGAAGCTTTCTTT	CASSKVGFGEAFF
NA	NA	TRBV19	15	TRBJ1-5	TGTGCCAGTAGTATCCTTGGGGATAGCAATCAGCCCCAGCATTTT	CASSILGDSNQPQHF
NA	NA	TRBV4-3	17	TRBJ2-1	TGCGCCAGCAGCCAAGAAGAAGGCCAGGGGATCTACAATGAGCAGTTCTTC	CASSQEEGQGIYNEQFF
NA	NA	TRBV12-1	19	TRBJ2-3	TGTGCCAGCAGCTTTAGTGGACTAGCGGATCACACTAGCACAGATACGCAGTATTTT	CASSFSGLADHTSTDTQYF
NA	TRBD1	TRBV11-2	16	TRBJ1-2	TGTGCCAGCAGCACGACCTTCCAGGGGGGACTGGATGGCTACACCTTC	CASSTTFQGGLDGYTF
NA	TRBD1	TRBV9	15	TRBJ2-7	TGTGCCAGCAGCGCCGGGACAGGGTTGATTCCCGAGCAGTACTTC	CASSAGTGLIPEQYF
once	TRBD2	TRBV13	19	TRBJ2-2	TGTGCCAGCAGCTTAAGCAACCCCGGGACTAGCGGGTACACCGGGGAGCTGTTTTTT	CASSLSNPGTSGYTGELFF
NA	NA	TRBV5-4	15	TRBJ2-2	TGTGCCAGCAGCTTGCGGACGGTGAACACCGGGGAGCTGTTTTTT	CASSLRTVNTGELFF
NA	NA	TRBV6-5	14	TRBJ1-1	TGTGCCAGCAGTTACTCGAGTAGGGGCACTGAAGCTTTCTTT	CASSYSSRGTEAFF
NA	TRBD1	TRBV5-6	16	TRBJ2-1	TGTGCCAGCAGCGTCGGCGACAGGGGGCGCGGGAATGAGCAGTTCTTC	CASSVGDRGRGNEQFF
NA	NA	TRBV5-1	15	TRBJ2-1	TGCGCCAGCAGCTTAGCGGTCTCCTCCTACAATGAGCAGTTCTTC	CASSLAVSSYNEQFF
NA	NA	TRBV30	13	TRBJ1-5	TGTGCCTGGAGTGTACAAGTTAATCAGCCCCAGCATTTT	CAWSVQVNQPQHF
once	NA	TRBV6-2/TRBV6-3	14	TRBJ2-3	TGTGCCAGCAGTTACGCGTCGGGCCGCCGGCCGCAGTATTTT	CASSYASGRRPQYF
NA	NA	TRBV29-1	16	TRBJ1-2	TGCAGCGTTGACGTGGACAGAAAAAATCTAAACTATGGCTACACCTTC	CSVDVDRKNLNYGYTF